This T cell receptor beta chain was documented in a study of shared clonotypes between healthy human individuals. The ends were cut back, 0 bases at V and 0 bases at J, with 12 bases in the middle. The CDR3 contains 17 residues. Looked up from germline, CDR1 is LNHNV and CDR2 is YYDKDF (reference sequence). As regards this clone: Its specificity is not known.

The run depth of the assay was deep. Produced via immunoSEQ multiplex PCR; TCRdb's table is partial and in-frame only. The sample lists around 1.6 million clones; 98% were seen once. Study-level points and caveats: Limited genetic and exposure-history diversity came from having few donors. Shared across a few donors were around 5% of the naive CD4 clonotypes. In contrast to clonotypes shared by all four donors, non-shared clonotypes had lower generation probabilities.

The sequencing sample was made of naive CD4+ T cells sorted from blood. Subset described: CD45RA+ positively selected. The origin of this receptor is a man aged 30 to 45 in good health. V is TRBV15 and J is TRBJ2-1, with D perhaps matching TRBD2 (6 bases). CDR3: CATSREGGISSYNEQFF. DNA for the CDR3: TGTGCCACCAGCAGAGAGGGCGGGATAAGCTCCTACAATGAGCAGTTCTTC.